This T cell receptor (beta chain) originates from a study of cytomegalovirus exposure and HLA in healthy donors. Study summary: The Caucasian-associated ancestry cluster contained 75% to 85% of the roughly 390 genotyped donors.

General study results and limits: For TCR beta chains, V- and J-gene trimming was later linked to a missense DCLRE1C variant. A later analysis reportedly found fewer N-insertions in an Asian-associated ancestry cluster than the roughly 670-donor mean. In an earlier analysis, in some 500 donors, most V segments appeared productive either ~87% or ~30% of the time.

This CDR3 is 13 amino acids long. Germline-derived CDR1 and CDR2 are SGHAT and FQNNGV. As regards this clone: Its antigen is as yet unknown. Its ends do not fully match the called genes, so a read error is possible.

PCR amplification relied on 60 Vbeta primers (plus 13 Jbeta primers). Generated by immunoSEQ multiplex PCR, the TCRdb table keeps only in-frame clones and is missing some. The data show about 200,000 clones, approximately 85% seen once. The sequencing input was PBMCs. The sequence came from a woman in her thirties or forties in good health and CMV-seronegative. This chain links TRBV11-2 with TRBJ1-2; D remains unclear. As DNA, the CDR3 is TGTACCAGCAGCTTAGATCCCGACTATGGCTACACCTTC. Translation: CTSSLDPDYGYTF.